Listed here are 28 T cell receptor beta chains from one sample, sequenced in a study of OX40 agonist ivuxolimab in advanced cancers. Produced via immunoSEQ multiplex PCR; TCRdb's table is partial and in-frame only. Of around 51,000 clones in the sample, around 77% were seen once. Sequencing was performed on CD4+ or CD8+ T cells sorted from blood, taken in a trial of the OX40 agonist ivuxolimab. The receptors originated from an adult with an advanced solid tumor such as melanoma, head and neck, liver or kidney cancer.

The V call is TRBV27, the J call TRBJ1-1; 8 nucleotides align to TRBD1. Trimming at V came to 3 bases and at J to 2 bases, leaving 2 bases not matched to a gene. The V gene's germline CDR1 is MNHEY and CDR2 SMNVEV (reference sequence). This CDR3 comprises 14 residues. The CDR3 DNA reads TGTGCCAGCAGTTTTGGACAGGGTAACACTGAAGCTTTCTTT. It specifies CASSFGQGNTEAFF.

V usage is TRBV7-6 and J usage is TRBJ2-3; 7 bases agree with TRBD1. This CDR3 region has 16 residues. The junction had 9 bases not matched to a gene; V was cut back by 5 bases and J by 1 base. Germline-derived CDR1 and CDR2 are SGHVS and FNYEAQ. CDR3 nucleotide sequence: TGTGCCAGCAGCATGGGGACAGCGAGAGGCACAGATACGCAGTATTTT. As protein: CASSMGTARGTDTQYF.

The chain uses TRBV5-5 and TRBJ2-7, with 7 bases fitting TRBD1. Germline V lookup: CDR1 SGHKS, CDR2 YYEKEE (reference sequence). V trimming: 4 bases; J trimming: 7 bases; junction bases outside the gene matches: 11. The CDR3 runs to 14 residues. The CDR3 region has the DNA TGTGCCAGCAGCGGGAGAGGGACAGTGGGGGAGCAGTACTTC. It encodes CASSGRGTVGEQYF.

The table lists this clone with a count of one. The genes are TRBV9 and TRBJ2-7; TRBD1 matches 7 bases. Germline loops: CDR1 SGDLS, CDR2 YYNGEE. V shed 2 bases, J shed 2 bases, and the junction held 4 bases outside the gene matches. CDR3 size: 14 residues. The CDR3 region is CASSVGTEAYEQYF. CDR3 nucleotide sequence: TGTGCCAGCAGCGTTGGGACAGAGGCCTACGAGCAGTACTTC.

This clone was counted only a few times. The J gene is TRBJ1-1, the V gene TRBV18, with a tentative D call TRBD1 (5 bases). The V and J ends lost 1 base and 1 base respectively, with 13 bases between them. Germline V gene sequence: CDR1 KGHSH, CDR2 LQKENI. The CDR3 consists of 16 residues. The chain's CDR3 is CASSPLPQGKNTEAFF. The CDR3 DNA reads as TGTGCCAGCTCACCACTTCCTCAGGGTAAGAACACTGAAGCTTTCTTT.

The gene calls are TRBV10-1 and TRBJ1-3; no reliable D call. V was shortened by 3 bases and J by 1 base, with 10 bases between the two germline ends. Germline CDR1 reads WNHNN; CDR2 reads SYGVQD (reference sequence). This CDR3 contains 15 residues. This chain's CDR3 is CASSDDQSSGNTIYF. In DNA, the CDR3 is TGCGCCAGCAGTGATGACCAAAGTTCTGGAAACACCATATATTTT.

The chain combines TRBV7-3 with TRBJ2-3; perhaps TRBD2 as D (6 bases). The V end was cut by 5 bases, the J end by 2 bases, with 14 bases between. CDR1 and CDR2 from the germline V gene are SGHTA and FQGTGA. The CDR3 totals 15 residues. CDR3 loop: CASSRSAGFTDTQYF. CDR3 sequence (DNA): TGTGCCAGCAGCCGTTCGGCGGGGTTCACAGATACGCAGTATTTT.

This chain joins TRBV28 and TRBJ1-1, with a tentative D call TRBD1 (6 bases). Germline V gene lookup returns CDR1 MDHEN and CDR2 SYDVKM. The V gene lost 7 bases and the J gene lost 4 bases, with 16 bases spanning the gap. CDR3 length: 14 residues. CDR3 sequence reads: CASTEQGGSTEAFF. CDR3 coding DNA: TGTGCCAGCACCGAACAGGGAGGGAGCACTGAAGCTTTCTTT.

There are a few counts of this clone. The chain carries TRBV6-1 and TRBJ1-1; D is perhaps TRBD1 (6 bases). This CDR3 has 14 amino acids. Trimming left V 8 bases short and J 3 bases short, with 16 bases between. CDR1 and CDR2 from the germline V gene are MNHNS and SASEGT. The CDR3 is CASLFWGADTEAFF. As DNA, the CDR3 is TGTGCCAGCCTGTTTTGGGGGGCGGACACTGAAGCTTTCTTT.

The rearrangement joins TRBV19 to TRBJ1-1; no clear D gene. Germline-derived CDR1 and CDR2 are LNHDA and SQIVND (reference sequence). The V end lost 3 bases, the J end lost 4 bases, and 9 bases lay between the germline ends. This CDR3 region has 13 residues. Here the CDR3 DNA reads TGTGCCAGTAGTATTATAGGGATCACTGAAGCTTTCTTT. Translating gives CASSIIGITEAFF.

This chain connects TRBV5-1 to TRBJ2-7, with D possibly TRBD1 on 5 matching bases. Trimming took 1 base from V and 3 from J, leaving 8 bases between them. Germline V CDR1 and CDR2: SGHRS, YFSETQ. CDR3 length: 13 residues. The CDR3 nucleotides read TGCGCCAGCAGCTTGCTAACAGGCTACGAGCAGTACTTC. Translation gives CASSLLTGYEQYF.

This sequence joins TRBV6-5 and TRBJ1-2; D uncertain. Germline V gives CDR1 MNHEY, CDR2 SVGAGI. This CDR3 has 14 residues. V was cut by 7 bases and J by 0 bases, with 12 bases left in between. DNA for the CDR3: TGTGCCAGCACAACGGGAGCCACTAACTATGGCTACACCTTC. Its protein product is CASTTGATNYGYTF.

This clone was seen a handful of times. An end of the junction does not agree with germline; a read error may underlie this. The gene calls are TRBV28 and TRBJ1-2; 8 bases are a match to TRBD1. This CDR3 spans 13 amino acids. Germline assignment: CDR1 MDHEN and CDR2 SYDVKM. The CDR3 nucleotides are TGTGCCAGCAGTTTGTTTATAATGGGACAGGAGAACTTC. Its protein product is CASSLFIMGQENF.

The table lists this clone with a count of one. The chain is built from TRBV6-1 and TRBJ2-7; no firm D call. Looked up from germline, CDR1 is MNHNS and CDR2 is SASEGT. The CDR3 sequence is 13 residues long. The V end was cut by 1 base, the J end by 9 bases, with 13 bases between. CDR3 protein: CASSEVPFVGQYF. The CDR3 nucleotides are TGTGCCAGCAGTGAAGTCCCCTTCGTAGGGCAGTACTTC.

The chain joins TRBV27 to TRBJ1-1; D may be TRBD1 (6 bases). The germline CDR1 and CDR2 sequences are MNHEY and SMNVEV (reference sequence). The CDR3 covers 14 residues. Trimming stripped 5 bases from V and 3 bases from J, with 13 bases between. CDR3: CASSSLGAYTEAFF. Written as DNA, the CDR3 is TGTGCCAGCAGTAGCCTGGGGGCGTACACTGAAGCTTTCTTT.

This rearrangement joins TRBV6-1 to TRBJ2-7; D unclear. Between the trimmed V and J ends, which lost 2 bases and 2 bases, there was a span of 7 bases. CDR1 MNHNS and CDR2 SASEGT come from the germline V gene. The CDR3 loop spans 13 amino acids. DNA of the CDR3: TGTGCCAGCAGTGAACACAGCCCCTACGAGCAGTACTTC. Protein: CASSEHSPYEQYF.

The gene calls are TRBV6-5 and TRBJ1-1, with D tentatively TRBD1 (5 bases). The CDR3 consists of 16 residues. V dropped 0 bases and J dropped 4 bases, with 15 bases sitting between them. Germline CDR1 is MNHEY and CDR2 is SVGAGI. CDR3 amino acids: CASSYSGRRSGTEAFF. CDR3 coding DNA: TGTGCCAGCAGTTACTCGGGACGGAGAAGCGGCACTGAAGCTTTCTTT.

Only one count was recorded for this clone. This chain joins TRBV7-2 and TRBJ2-5, with 8 bases identical to TRBD1. Germline CDR1 reads SGHTA; CDR2 reads FQGNSA. The CDR3 is 14 amino acids. J gave up 1 base and V 8 bases, and 6 bases lay outside the gene matches. CDR3 region: CASSRGTGQETQYF. CDR3 DNA sequence: TGTGCCAGCTCCCGGGGGACAGGCCAAGAGACCCAGTACTTC. The variable domain in full, completed from reference TRBV7-2 and TRBJ2-5, reads GAGVSQSPSNKVTEKGKDVELRCDPISGHTALYWYRQSLGQGLEFLIYFQGNSAPDKSGLPSDRFSAERTGGSVSTLTIQRTQQEDSAVYLCASSRGTGQETQYFGPGTRLLVL.

The CDR3 sequence is CASSLVRDQETQYF. In DNA form, the CDR3 reads TGTGCCAGCAGCTTAGTGCGGGATCAAGAGACCCAGTACTTC. This sequence joins TRBV7-9 and TRBJ2-5, with a weak D call TRBD2 (6 bases). This CDR3 has 14 residues. Trimming took off 1 base at V and 2 bases at J, with 8 bases between the two ends. The V gene's germline CDR1 is SEHNR and CDR2 FQNEAQ (reference sequence).

This clone was observed a single time. V usage is TRBV11-1 and J usage is TRBJ2-5; D may correspond to TRBD1 or TRBD2 (5 bases each). The J call may be incorrect, as the DNA end agrees better with TRBJ2-7. Germline lookup yields CDR1 SGHAT and CDR2 FQDESV (reference sequence). The CDR3 spans 13 residues. The CDR3 sequence: CASSPRGHDEQYF. In nucleotides, the CDR3 is TGTGCCAGCAGCCCCCGGGGCCACGACGAGCAGTACTTC.

The rearrangement uses TRBV14 and TRBJ2-7, with D perhaps matching TRBD2 (6 bases). Looked up from germline, CDR1 is SGHDN and CDR2 is FVKESK. With 4 bases removed from V and 1 base from J, the gap between germline ends came to 11 bases. CDR3 size: 14 residues. CDR3 nucleotides: TGTGCCAGCAGCCCGGGACTGAGATCCTACGAGCAGTACTTC. Its protein is CASSPGLRSYEQYF.

The chain joins TRBV6-5 to TRBJ1-6, with a weak D call TRBD1 (5 bases). Germline V gives CDR1 MNHEY, CDR2 SVGAGI. V lost 5 bases to trimming and J lost 5 bases, with 10 bases between them. This CDR3 is built from 14 residues. The CDR3 nucleotides are TGTGCCAGCAGTACGGCGGGGGATAATTCACCCCTCCACTTT. It specifies CASSTAGDNSPLHF.

This clone has a handful of counts. The CDR3 DNA reads TGTGCCAGCAGCTTAGGAGTGCGGGCCACAGATACGCAGTATTTT. This translates into CASSLGVRATDTQYF. The V and J genes are TRBV11-3 and TRBJ2-3, with D perhaps matching TRBD2 (5 bases). V lost 1 base and J 2 bases, leaving 10 bases between the germline ends. This CDR3 comprises 15 residues. Germline assignment: CDR1 SGHNT and CDR2 YENEEA.

The chain uses TRBV5-1 and TRBJ1-6; 9 bases are shared with TRBD1. Per germline, CDR1 SGHRS and CDR2 YFSETQ. The junction had 8 bases not matched to a gene; V was cut back by 0 bases and J by 7 bases. The CDR3 covers 17 residues. The CDR3 spells CASSLGFGQGTNSPLHF. CDR3 nucleotides: TGCGCCAGCAGCTTGGGATTTGGACAGGGGACCAATTCACCCCTCCACTTT.

The chain combines TRBV7-2 with TRBJ1-5, with unresolved D. The CDR3 covers 15 residues. Germline lookup yields CDR1 SGHTA and CDR2 FQGNSA. V was shortened by 3 bases and J by 0 bases, with 9 bases between the two germline ends. In DNA form, the CDR3 reads TGTGCCAGCAGCTTTAGGGTCGATAGCAATCAGCCCCAGCATTTT. Encoded protein: CASSFRVDSNQPQHF.

The rearrangement links TRBV27 to TRBJ1-2; a weak D match, TRBD1 (6 bases). This CDR3 has 14 amino acids. V was clipped by 2 bases and J by 4 bases, with 11 bases between them. CDR1 is MNHEY, CDR2 SMNVEV, per germline (reference sequence). CDR3 region: CASSLGVQGYGYTF. The CDR3 DNA reads TGTGCCAGCAGTTTAGGGGTACAGGGCTATGGCTACACCTTC.

J is TRBJ2-7 and V is TRBV2; D ambiguous. Trimming shortened V by 6 bases and J by 2 bases, and 11 bases separated the two germline ends. This CDR3 contains 13 residues. The germline V gene has CDR1 SNHLY and CDR2 FYNNEI. The CDR3 sequence is CASSLGRTYEQYF. In DNA form, the CDR3 reads TGTGCCAGCAGCCTAGGACGGACCTACGAGCAGTACTTC.

The table lists this clone with a few counts. The CDR3 DNA follows: TGCGCCAGCAGCCAACCGGGACAGGGGACAGATACGCAGTATTTT. Its protein is CASSQPGQGTDTQYF. V usage is TRBV4-1 and J usage is TRBJ2-3, with TRBD1 matching 10 bases. Trimming took 2 bases from V and 3 from J; bases not matched to a gene: 2. This CDR3 spans 15 amino acids. Per germline, CDR1 MGHRA and CDR2 YSYEKL.